The 11 T cell receptor beta chains below were found in one sample sequenced in a study of T-cell memory formation after mild COVID-19. TCRdb fed the 5' RACE reads into MiXCR, producing one record per CDR3 protein. The sample contains 350,000 or so distinct CDR3 sequences, 21% of which appear only once. Material: PBMCs or a T cell subset sorted from them (not recorded which). Every receptor here comes from an adult woman who had mild COVID-19 (a few samples of this study predate the infection). Cell type and time point are not known.

This chain links TRBV12-3 or TRBV12-4 with TRBJ1-2; D possibly corresponds to TRBD1 (5 bases). CDR3 length: 13 amino acids. The V end was cut by 4 bases, the J end by 8 bases, with 14 bases between. The DNA for the CDR3 is TGTGCCAGCAGTTCAGACAGTACCTTCGGCTACACCTTC. This encodes CASSSDSTFGYTF.

This clonotype occurred a few times. The V gene is TRBV2, the J gene TRBJ2-7; 7 nucleotides align to TRBD2. Germline assignment: CDR1 SNHLY and CDR2 FYNNEI. This CDR3 contains 15 residues. V dropped 6 bases and J dropped 1; count of bases not matched to a gene: 9. CDR3 DNA sequence: TGTGCCAGCAGCGAGCAAGGGAGGGTATCCTACGAGCAGTACTTC. It specifies CASSEQGRVSYEQYF.

The V and J genes are TRBV6-6 and TRBJ2-3, with 9 positions matching TRBD1. This CDR3 has 12 residues. After removal of 7 bases from V and 13 bases from J, the junction contained 9 bases not matched to a gene. The germline V gene encodes CDR1 MNHNY and CDR2 SVGAGI (reference sequence). CDR3 sequence: CASTVGQGDEYF. DNA for the CDR3: TGTGCCAGCACTGTGGGACAGGGAGACGAGTATTTT.

This clonotype was observed many times. In DNA, the CDR3 is TGCGCCAGCAGCTTGGGGGCACGGAGCTCCTACGAGCAGTACTTC. This codes for CASSLGARSSYEQYF. This sequence joins TRBV5-1 and TRBJ2-7; D not certain. CDR3 length: 15 residues. Germline CDR1 and CDR2: SGHRS and YFSETQ. Trimming pared 0 bases from V and 0 bases from J, leaving 10 bases between.

The V call is TRBV10-3, the J call TRBJ2-7; D is unresolved. The CDR3 consists of 13 residues. The germline gives CDR1 ENHRY, CDR2 SYGVKD. V shed 7 bases and J shed 0 bases, with 10 bases lying between them. The CDR3 DNA reads TGTGCCATCAAACGGGCAAGCTCCTACGAGCAGTACTTC. Its protein is CAIKRASSYEQYF.

V usage is TRBV5-1 and J usage is TRBJ2-1, with D possibly being TRBD2 (6 bases). Looked up from germline, CDR1 is SGHRS and CDR2 is YFSETQ. Trimming left V 3 bases short and J 1 base short, with 11 bases between. The CDR3 totals 15 residues. The chain's CDR3 is CASSSGAGSYNEQFF. CDR3 nucleotides: TGCGCCAGCAGCTCCGGAGCGGGTTCCTACAATGAGCAGTTCTTC.

This chain connects TRBV2 to TRBJ1-1; weak D call: TRBD1 (5 bases). Between the trimmed V and J ends, which lost 9 bases and 0 bases, there was a span of 11 bases. CDR1 is SNHLY and CDR2 is FYNNEI in the germline V gene. The CDR3 has 13 amino acids. The CDR3 is CASGRDLNTEAFF. CDR3 sequence (DNA): TGTGCCAGTGGGAGGGACCTGAACACTGAAGCTTTCTTT.

This chain connects TRBV20-1 to TRBJ1-2, with unresolved D. The germline V gene has CDR1 DFQATT and CDR2 SNEGSKA (reference sequence). The CDR3 runs to 14 residues. V was clipped by 0 bases and J by 4 bases, with 12 bases between them. The CDR3 DNA follows: TGCAGTGCTAGAGATATGCGGAATTTCTATGGCTACACCTTC. Translated, it gives CSARDMRNFYGYTF.

In this sample, this clonotype turned up a few times. The V and J genes are TRBV20-1 and TRBJ2-7, with D possibly being TRBD1 (6 bases). V was pared by 1 base and J by 4 bases, with 14 bases between. The CDR3 is 14 amino acids. Germline V gene lookup returns CDR1 DFQATT and CDR2 SNEGSKA (reference sequence). For the CDR3, the DNA is TGCAGTGCTAGAGTTGTTGGGACAACGTACGAGCAGTACTTC. It specifies CSARVVGTTYEQYF.

The rearrangement joins TRBV12-3 or TRBV12-4 to TRBJ2-7; D not certain. V lost 1 base to trimming and J lost 3 bases, with 4 bases between them. The CDR3 length is 12 residues. The CDR3 region is CASSLDFYEQYF. Written as DNA, the CDR3 is TGTGCCAGCAGTTTAGACTTCTACGAGCAGTACTTC.

The chain employs TRBV5-1 and TRBJ1-1; 7 bases align to TRBD1. V shed 4 bases and J 2 bases; nucleotides not matched to a gene: 8. The germline V gene has CDR1 SGHRS and CDR2 YFSETQ. The CDR3 loop spans 15 amino acids. The CDR3 DNA reads TGCGCCAGCAGCATCAACAGGGGCGCCAACACTGAAGCTTTCTTT. It yields the protein CASSINRGANTEAFF.